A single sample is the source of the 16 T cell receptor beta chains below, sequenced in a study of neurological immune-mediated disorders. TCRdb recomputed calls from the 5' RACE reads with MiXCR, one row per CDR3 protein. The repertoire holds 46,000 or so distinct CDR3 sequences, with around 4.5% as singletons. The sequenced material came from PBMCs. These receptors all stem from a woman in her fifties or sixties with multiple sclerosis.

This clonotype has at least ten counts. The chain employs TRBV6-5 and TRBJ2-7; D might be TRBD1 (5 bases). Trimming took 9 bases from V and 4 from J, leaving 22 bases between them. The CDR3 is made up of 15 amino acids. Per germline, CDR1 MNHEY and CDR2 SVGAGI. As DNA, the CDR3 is TGTGCCAGTGAGAGTACAGGCATACTAACTTACGAGCAGTACTTC. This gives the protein CASESTGILTYEQYF.

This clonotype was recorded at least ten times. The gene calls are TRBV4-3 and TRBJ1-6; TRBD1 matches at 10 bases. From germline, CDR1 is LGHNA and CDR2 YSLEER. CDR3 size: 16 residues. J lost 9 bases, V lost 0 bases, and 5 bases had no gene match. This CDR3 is CASSQDWTGGSSPLHF. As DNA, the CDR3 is TGCGCCAGCAGCCAAGATTGGACAGGGGGAAGTTCACCCCTCCACTTT.

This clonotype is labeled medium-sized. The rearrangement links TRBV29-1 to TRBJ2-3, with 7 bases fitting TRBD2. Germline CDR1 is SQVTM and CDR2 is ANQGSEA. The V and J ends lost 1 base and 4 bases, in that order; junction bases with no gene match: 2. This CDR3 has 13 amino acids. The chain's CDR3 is CSVEAGGADTQYF. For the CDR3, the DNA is TGCAGCGTTGAAGCGGGGGGTGCAGATACGCAGTATTTT.

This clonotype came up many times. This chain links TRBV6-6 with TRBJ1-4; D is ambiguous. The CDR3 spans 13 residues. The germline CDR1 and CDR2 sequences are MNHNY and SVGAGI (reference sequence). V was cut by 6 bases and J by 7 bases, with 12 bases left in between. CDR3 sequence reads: CASRETEGEKLFF. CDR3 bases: TGTGCCAGCAGGGAAACTGAGGGTGAAAAACTGTTTTTT.

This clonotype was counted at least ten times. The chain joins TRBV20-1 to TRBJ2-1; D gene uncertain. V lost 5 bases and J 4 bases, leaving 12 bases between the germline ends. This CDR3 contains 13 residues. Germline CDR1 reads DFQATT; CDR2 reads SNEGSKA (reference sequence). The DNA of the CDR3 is TGCAGTGCTCGCCCCACCCAATACAATGAGCAGTTCTTC. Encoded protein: CSARPTQYNEQFF.

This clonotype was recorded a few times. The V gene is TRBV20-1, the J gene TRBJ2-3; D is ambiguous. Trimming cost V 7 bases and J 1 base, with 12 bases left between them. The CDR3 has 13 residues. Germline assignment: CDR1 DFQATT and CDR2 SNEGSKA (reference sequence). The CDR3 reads CSVPAPGTDTQYF. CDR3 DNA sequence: TGCAGTGTCCCCGCCCCCGGCACAGATACGCAGTATTTT.

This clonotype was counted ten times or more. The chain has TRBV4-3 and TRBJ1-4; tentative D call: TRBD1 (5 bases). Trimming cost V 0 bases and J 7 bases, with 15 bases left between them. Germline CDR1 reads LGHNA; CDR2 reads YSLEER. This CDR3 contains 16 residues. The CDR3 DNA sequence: TGCGCCAGCAGCCAAGATCGGCAGGGTGGACGTGAAAAACTGTTTTTT. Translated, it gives CASSQDRQGGREKLFF.

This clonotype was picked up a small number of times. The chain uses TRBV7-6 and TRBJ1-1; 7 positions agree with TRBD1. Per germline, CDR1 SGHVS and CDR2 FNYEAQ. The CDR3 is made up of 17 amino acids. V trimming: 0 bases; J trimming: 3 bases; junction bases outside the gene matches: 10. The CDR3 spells CASSLAGAGRGHTEAFF. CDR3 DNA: TGTGCCAGCAGCTTAGCGGGGGCCGGGAGGGGGCACACTGAAGCTTTCTTT.

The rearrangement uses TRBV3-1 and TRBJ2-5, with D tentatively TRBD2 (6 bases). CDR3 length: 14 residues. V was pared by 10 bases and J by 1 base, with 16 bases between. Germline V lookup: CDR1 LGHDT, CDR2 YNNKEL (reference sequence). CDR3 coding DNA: TGTGCCACCCGGGAGCCCGAACTCCAAGAGACCCAGTACTTC. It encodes CATREPELQETQYF.

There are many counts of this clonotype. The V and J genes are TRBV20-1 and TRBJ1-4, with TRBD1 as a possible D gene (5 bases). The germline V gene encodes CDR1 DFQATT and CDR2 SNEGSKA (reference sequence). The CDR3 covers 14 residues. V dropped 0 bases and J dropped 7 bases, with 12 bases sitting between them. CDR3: CSARDRGTGEKLFF. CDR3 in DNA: TGCAGTGCTAGAGATCGAGGTACAGGTGAAAAACTGTTTTTT.

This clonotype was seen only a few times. CDR3 sequence: CASSYPQYGGAGELFF. CDR3 bases: TGTGCCAGCAGTTACCCCCAATATGGGGGGGCCGGGGAGCTGTTTTTT. V usage is TRBV6-6 and J usage is TRBJ2-2; 7 bases map to TRBD2. Germline V gene data show CDR1 as MNHNY and CDR2 as SVGAGI (reference sequence). The CDR3 covers 16 residues. Trimming at V came to 2 bases and at J to 6 bases, leaving 9 bases not matched to a gene.

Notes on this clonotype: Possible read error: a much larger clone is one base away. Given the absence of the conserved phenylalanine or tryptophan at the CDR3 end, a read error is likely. CDR3 region: CASSFMNIHRGANYGYTI. CDR3 coding DNA: TGTGCCAGCAGTTTTATGAATATCCACAGGGGAGCTAACTATGGCTACACCATC. The chain carries TRBV28 and TRBJ1-2; 7 positions match TRBD1. From germline, CDR1 is MDHEN and CDR2 SYDVKM. This CDR3 has 18 residues. Trimming took 3 bases from V and 0 from J; bases not matched to a gene: 13.

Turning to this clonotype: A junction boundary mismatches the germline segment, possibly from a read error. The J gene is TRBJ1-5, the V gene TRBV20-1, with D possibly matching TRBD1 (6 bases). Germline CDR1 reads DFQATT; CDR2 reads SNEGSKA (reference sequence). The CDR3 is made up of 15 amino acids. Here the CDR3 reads CSAKGVTGGNQPQNF. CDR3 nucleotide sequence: TGCAGTGCTAAAGGGGTGACAGGAGGTAATCAGCCCCAGAATTTT.

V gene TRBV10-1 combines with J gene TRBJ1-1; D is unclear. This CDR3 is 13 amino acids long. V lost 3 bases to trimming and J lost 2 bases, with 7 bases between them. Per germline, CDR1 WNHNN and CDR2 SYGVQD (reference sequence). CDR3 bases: TGCGCCAGCAGTGAAGGTTCAAACACTGAAGCTTTCTTT. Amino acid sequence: CASSEGSNTEAFF.

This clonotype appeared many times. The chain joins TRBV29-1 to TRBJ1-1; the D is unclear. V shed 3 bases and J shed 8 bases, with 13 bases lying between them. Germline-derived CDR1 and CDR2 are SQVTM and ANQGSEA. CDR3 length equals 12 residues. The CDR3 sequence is CSVELGSWEAFF. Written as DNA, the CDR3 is TGCAGCGTTGAGTTAGGGTCCTGGGAAGCTTTCTTT.

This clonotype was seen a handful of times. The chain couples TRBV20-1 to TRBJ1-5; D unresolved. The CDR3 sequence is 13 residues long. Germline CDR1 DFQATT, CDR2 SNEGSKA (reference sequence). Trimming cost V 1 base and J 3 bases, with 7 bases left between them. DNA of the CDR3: TGCAGTGCTAGAGTTCACGTCAATCAGCCCCAGCATTTT. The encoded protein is CSARVHVNQPQHF.